What follows describes a single T cell receptor (beta chain). Its specificity is unknown. This CDR3 contains 12 residues. The V end lost 3 bases, the J end lost 3 bases, and 6 bases lay between the germline ends. Germline CDR1 SGDLS, CDR2 YYNGEE. The data originate from a study of OX40 agonist ivuxolimab in advanced cancers. For the study at large: From about 20 to 79 years was the age range, with a mean of about 54 years, and about 83% were male.

Notes on the study in general: Expanded clones were, on average, more numerous among CD8+ T cells than CD4+.

Clones were sequenced by immunoSEQ multiplex PCR, and TCRdb holds only the in-frame ones, with some missing. The sample contains just under 85,000 clones, approximately 84% of which appear only once. J is TRBJ1-1 and V is TRBV9; D ambiguous. The clonotype comes from an adult with an advanced solid tumor such as melanoma, head and neck, liver or kidney cancer. The sequenced sample was CD4+ or CD8+ T cells sorted from blood, obtained in a trial of the OX40 agonist ivuxolimab. CDR3: CASSGRDTEAFF. As DNA, the CDR3 is TGTGCCAGCAGCGGGAGGGACACTGAAGCTTTCTTT.